This TCR beta chain originates from a study of T cells in Graves' hyperthyroidism and ophthalmopathy. Graves' hyperthyroidism was deemed stable given no ophthalmopathy progression within 18 months. The TCR beta CDR3 regions underwent amplification using RNA transcripts as the source. When the TCR CDR3 underwent first-round RT-PCR, the HTBI primer set was used. In TCRdb, the multiplex PCR reads were re-called with MiXCR into one record per CDR3 protein. The sample yields around 690,000 distinct CDR3 sequences, roughly 17% seen once. This clonotype was seen at least ten times. The V segment lost 0 bases and the J segment 6 bases; nucleotides outside the gene matches: 2. The CDR3 is 15 residues long. The V gene's germline CDR1 is SGDLS and CDR2 YYNGEE.

Sequencing used blood. The receptor was derived from a man aged 50-60 years with Graves' hyperthyroidism. V and J are TRBV9 and TRBJ2-1; 11 nucleotides agree with TRBD2. In nucleotides, the CDR3 is TGTGCCAGCAGCGTAGTAGCGGGAGGGTCCAATGAGCAGTTCTTC. Translation: CASSVVAGGSNEQFF.